This T cell receptor (beta chain) appears in the sequencing data of a study of blood T cell repertoires in COVID-19. Study context: Some COVID-19 samples were acute and others convalescent; all came from the United States, Italy and Spain. The cDNA or gDNA used as material had been derived from T cells, B-cell-depleted T cells, or PBMCs.

The germline V gene encodes CDR1 SGHTA and CDR2 FQGTGA. V lost 1 base to trimming and J lost 8 bases, with 8 bases between them. This CDR3 is built from 12 residues. A Seattle source enrolled patients during active infection and followed them longitudinally. In the study's own analysis: Amplification with reference gene primers provided the estimates of nucleated cell counts. TCRdb keeps only in-frame clones here, not all; method: immunoSEQ multiplex PCR. The V and J calls and clone size come from that table; D and trimming were worked out from the DNA. There are 250,000 to 350,000 clones in the sample; about 81% occur only once, and roughly 1.5% lies in the top ten.

The chain combines TRBV7-3 with TRBJ1-1, with D possibly matching TRBD1 (5 bases). The origin of this receptor is a human donor with COVID-19, enrolled during active disease. The donor label of this sample is uncertain. Sequencing input: peripheral blood. The CDR3 protein is CASSLMRQEAFF. Here the CDR3 DNA reads TGTGCCAGCAGCTTAATGCGACAGGAAGCTTTCTTT.